A single T cell receptor beta chain is shown here with its context. Its antigen is not identified. PCR was performed a second time for 7 to 11 cycles using a sample-barcoded 5' primer and a J-beta primer mix. TCRdb re-called the 5' RACE reads with MiXCR, one entry per CDR3 protein. The sample records approximately 1,700,000 distinct CDR3 sequences, about two fifths being singletons. These data come from a study of blood T cells in healthy people across ages. Overall study findings and caveats: Investigators treated diversity estimates from one million T cells as underestimates. Expanded clonotype shifts may have been confounded, as the donors had an unknown CMV status.

Isolated per sample were at least 6 million PBMCs. Germline assignment: CDR1 SEHNR and CDR2 FQNEAQ (reference sequence). V was pared by 5 bases and J by 6 bases, with 11 bases between. CDR3 length: 13 residues. The genes are TRBV7-9 and TRBJ2-1; weak D call: TRBD2 (5 bases). The sequence was obtained from a human donor in good health. The sample taken for sequencing was blood. The CDR3 is CASSTSGVNEQFF. The CDR3 region has the DNA TGTGCCAGCAGCACTAGTGGGGTCAATGAGCAGTTCTTC.